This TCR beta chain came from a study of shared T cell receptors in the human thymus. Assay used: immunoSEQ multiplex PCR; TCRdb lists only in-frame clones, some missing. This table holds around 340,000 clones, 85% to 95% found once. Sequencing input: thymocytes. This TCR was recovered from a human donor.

The CDR3 DNA follows: TGTGCCAGCAGTCCCTCGACAGGGGCTAGTACAGATACGCAGTATTTT. This codes for CASSPSTGASTDTQYF. This chain connects TRBV28 to TRBJ2-3; 8 bases align to TRBD1. The CDR3 loop spans 16 amino acids. Trimming removed 5 bases from V and 3 bases from J; junction bases left unmatched: 10. Per the germline V gene, CDR1 is MDHEN and CDR2 is SYDVKM.